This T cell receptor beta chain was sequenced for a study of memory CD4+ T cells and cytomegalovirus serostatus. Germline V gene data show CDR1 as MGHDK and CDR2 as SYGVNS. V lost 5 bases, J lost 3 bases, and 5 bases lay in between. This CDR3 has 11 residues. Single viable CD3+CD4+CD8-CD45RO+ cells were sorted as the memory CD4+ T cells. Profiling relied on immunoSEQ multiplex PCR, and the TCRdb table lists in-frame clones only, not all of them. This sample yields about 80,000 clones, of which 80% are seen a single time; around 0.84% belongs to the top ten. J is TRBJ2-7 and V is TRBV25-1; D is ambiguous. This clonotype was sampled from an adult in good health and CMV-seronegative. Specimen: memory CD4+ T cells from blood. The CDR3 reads CASSSRYEQYF. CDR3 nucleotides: TGTGCCAGCAGTTCACGCTACGAGCAGTACTTC.